This T cell receptor beta chain was captured in a study of cytomegalovirus exposure and HLA in healthy donors. As for this clone: The antigen is undetermined.

The study, taken as a whole, reports: Among TCR sequences, most were rare, though some public TCRs appeared in many donors.

TCRdb's copy holds only in-frame clones and misses some; the assay was immunoSEQ multiplex PCR. Here the sample spans a few hundred thousand clones, approximately 88% being singletons. This sequence was found in a man aged 30 to 39 in good health and CMV-seronegative. Sequencing input: PBMCs.

As DNA, the CDR3 is TGTGCCAGTAGTATTCCGGGACAGGGCTCCCAGGTGCAGTACTTC. This sequence encodes CASSIPGQGSQVQYF. The chain has TRBV19 and TRBJ2-7; 9 bases match TRBD1. Per germline, CDR1 LNHDA and CDR2 SQIVND (reference sequence). The CDR3 length is 15 residues. Unmatched junction bases numbered 12, after V lost 3 bases and J lost 9 bases.